The 30 T cell receptor beta chains below come from one sample, sequenced in a study of blood T cell repertoires in COVID-19. The method was immunoSEQ multiplex PCR; TCRdb's version includes in-frame clones alone and lacks a portion of them. The table records about 290,000 clones, approximately 86% of them present only once. What was sequenced was peripheral blood. Receptor source: a woman aged 45 to 65 with active or convalescent COVID-19.

The chain uses TRBV2 and TRBJ1-3, with a tentative D call TRBD1 (6 bases). Germline CDR1 SNHLY, CDR2 FYNNEI. V lost 4 bases to trimming and J lost 3 bases, with 7 bases between them. The CDR3 is 13 amino acids. The CDR3 DNA follows: TGTGCCAGCAGTGCGGACAGTGGAAACACCATATATTTT. Protein product: CASSADSGNTIYF.

V usage is TRBV14 and J usage is TRBJ2-5; 9 bases are shared with TRBD2. Per the germline V gene, CDR1 is SGHDN and CDR2 is FVKESK. The V and J ends lost 0 bases and 7 bases, in that order; junction bases with no gene match: 15. The CDR3 has 18 residues. The CDR3 reads CASSQDWVSGRGRRTQYF. CDR3 DNA sequence: TGTGCCAGCAGCCAAGATTGGGTTAGCGGGAGAGGGCGAAGGACCCAGTACTTC.

The chain joins TRBV6-5 to TRBJ2-7, with 7 bases fitting TRBD2. This CDR3 has 14 amino acids. CDR1 and CDR2 from the germline V gene are MNHEY and SVGAGI. V lost 5 bases and J lost 4; bases outside the gene matches: 8. The CDR3 is CASSPVSGPYEQYF. Written as DNA, the CDR3 is TGTGCCAGCAGTCCTGTTAGCGGGCCATACGAGCAGTACTTC.

As concerns this clone: Other DNA sequences in this sample translate to the same CDR3. The chain has TRBV9 and TRBJ2-7; 9 nucleotides line up with TRBD2. CDR1 and CDR2 (germline): SGDLS, YYNGEE. Trimming at V came to 0 bases and at J to 3 bases, leaving 13 bases not matched to a gene. This CDR3 is 18 amino acids long. CDR3 amino acids: CASSVGPQEAGGFYEQYF. For the CDR3, the DNA is TGTGCCAGCAGCGTAGGACCCCAAGAAGCGGGAGGTTTCTACGAGCAGTACTTC.

This clone was found once. The DNA of the CDR3 is TGCGCCAGCAGCCACACTCTAGCGGACAATGAGCAGTTCTTC. The encoded protein is CASSHTLADNEQFF. This rearrangement joins TRBV4-1 to TRBJ2-1; 7 bases match TRBD2. CDR1 and CDR2 from the germline V gene are MGHRA and YSYEKL. Trimming at V came to 3 bases and at J to 5 bases, leaving 4 bases not matched to a gene. This CDR3 spans 14 amino acids.

V gene TRBV2 combines with J gene TRBJ2-1; unclear D gene. Germline V CDR1 and CDR2: SNHLY, FYNNEI. Deletions cut 8 bases from V and 10 bases from J, with 12 bases between. CDR3 size: 11 residues. The CDR3 bases are TGTGCCAGCTCCCTTGAGCGAGAGCAGTTCTTC. Residues: CASSLEREQFF.

The chain carries TRBV7-2 and TRBJ1-4; TRBD1 matches 8 bases. There are 15 residues in the CDR3. Losses at the gene ends were 6 bases for V and 1 base for J; bases not matched to a gene: 4. Germline assignment: CDR1 SGHTA and CDR2 FQGNSA. The CDR3 region has the DNA TGTGCCAGCAGACTTACAGGGGGAACTAATGAAAAACTGTTTTTT. Encoded protein: CASRLTGGTNEKLFF.

CDR3 bases: TGTGCCAGTAGTATTTCAAGGGGACAGGGGACCGAGCAGTACTTC. This codes for CASSISRGQGTEQYF. The V call is TRBV19, the J call TRBJ2-7, with TRBD1 identical over 10 bases. Germline CDR1 is LNHDA and CDR2 is SQIVND (reference sequence). V shed 3 bases, J shed 6 bases, and the junction held 8 bases outside the gene matches. The CDR3 sequence is 15 residues long.

This chain joins TRBV6-5 and TRBJ2-1, with TRBD2 matching 7 bases. This CDR3 is built from 13 residues. CDR1 and CDR2 (germline): MNHEY, SVGAGI. The V and J ends lost 7 bases and 6 bases, in that order; junction bases with no gene match: 6. The CDR3 nucleotides are TGTGCCAGCACTCGGACGGGAGGCAATGAGCAGTTCTTC. Protein: CASTRTGGNEQFF.

The chain uses TRBV5-4 and TRBJ1-1; TRBD1 matches 7 bases. The germline V gene encodes CDR1 SGHNT and CDR2 YYREEE (reference sequence). V was clipped by 3 bases and J by 11 bases; unmatched bases: 10. The CDR3 has 13 amino acids. CDR3 in DNA: TGTGCCAGCAGCTCAACCGGGACAGCGGAGGCTTTCTTT. Protein product: CASSSTGTAEAFF.

V usage is TRBV19 and J usage is TRBJ1-1; D might be TRBD1 (5 bases). This CDR3 spans 13 amino acids. Germline V gene lookup returns CDR1 LNHDA and CDR2 SQIVND (reference sequence). V was cut by 3 bases and J by 2 bases, with 7 bases left in between. CDR3 amino acids: CASSMGPNTEAFF. The CDR3 coding sequence is TGTGCCAGTAGTATGGGGCCCAACACTGAAGCTTTCTTT.

This clone was detected once. The chain couples TRBV28 to TRBJ1-5; D unresolved. Looked up from germline, CDR1 is MDHEN and CDR2 is SYDVKM. This CDR3 spans 13 amino acids. V lost 4 bases to trimming and J lost 12 bases, with 16 bases between them. CDR3 DNA sequence: TGTGCCAGCAGTTCTCCCGGGGAGACTATCCAGCATTTT. Translation gives CASSSPGETIQHF.

The genes are TRBV19 and TRBJ2-5, with 10 bases fitting TRBD2. CDR1 and CDR2 (germline): LNHDA, SQIVND (reference sequence). CDR3 length equals 14 residues. Trimming took 4 bases from V and 5 from J; bases not matched to a gene: 4. The CDR3 spells CASSKLAGRETQYF. Written as DNA, the CDR3 is TGTGCCAGTAGTAAACTAGCGGGACGGGAGACCCAGTACTTC.

This clone was observed a single time. V and J are TRBV5-1 and TRBJ2-7; maybe TRBD1 (5 bases). The CDR3 is 12 amino acids. Germline lookup yields CDR1 SGHRS and CDR2 YFSETQ. V lost 2 bases to trimming and J lost 6 bases, with 9 bases between them. CDR3: CASSLGRAEQYF. CDR3 DNA: TGCGCCAGCAGCTTAGGCAGGGCCGAGCAGTACTTC. Full variable domain (rest looked up from reference TRBV5-1 and TRBJ2-7): KAGVTQTPRYLIKTRGQQVTLSCSPISGHRSVSWYQQTPGQGLQFLFEYFSETQRNKGNFPGRFSGRQFSNSRSEMNVSTLELGDSALYLCASSLGRAEQYFGPGTRLTVT.

The chain couples TRBV6-5 to TRBJ2-7; 8 bases map to TRBD1. The germline gives CDR1 MNHEY, CDR2 SVGAGI. The CDR3 is 14 residues long. The junction had 9 bases not matched to a gene; V was cut back by 4 bases and J by 7 bases. In DNA, the CDR3 is TGTGCCAGCAGTTGGGACAGGAGGTCTTCGGAGCAGTACTTC. Its protein is CASSWDRRSSEQYF.

V and J are TRBV19 and TRBJ1-1; 8 nucleotides align to TRBD1. Losses at the gene ends were 5 bases for V and 6 bases for J; bases not matched to a gene: 5. Germline V CDR1 and CDR2: LNHDA, SQIVND (reference sequence). The CDR3 has 13 residues. CDR3 DNA: TGTGCCAGTAGTCCAGGGGGCTGGGCTGAAGCTTTCTTT. The encoded protein is CASSPGGWAEAFF. The whole variable domain, remainder taken from reference TRBV19 and TRBJ1-1, is DGGITQSPKYLFRKEGQNVTLSCEQNLNHDAMYWYRQDPGQGLRLIYYSQIVNDFQKGDIAEGYSVSREKKESFPLTVTSAQKNPTAFYLCASSPGGWAEAFFGQGTRLTVV.

The chain is built from TRBV5-6 and TRBJ2-4; TRBD1 agrees at 7 bases. V lost 0 bases, J lost 2 bases, and 14 bases stayed unmatched. Germline V gives CDR1 SGHDT, CDR2 YYEEEE. CDR3 length: 19 amino acids. The CDR3 protein is CASSLGPAKGGNSKNIQYF. CDR3 DNA sequence: TGTGCCAGCAGCTTGGGGCCTGCGAAAGGGGGCAATTCCAAAAACATTCAGTACTTC. Supplemented by reference TRBV5-6 and TRBJ2-4, the full variable domain reads DAGVTQSPTHLIKTRGQQVTLRCSPKSGHDTVSWYQQALGQGPQFIFQYYEEEERQRGNFPDRFSGHQFPNYSSELNVNALLLGDSALYLCASSLGPAKGGNSKNIQYFGAGTRLSVL.

The CDR3 region is CASSQSLGYPGQEPEQYF. CDR3 nucleotide sequence: TGCGCCAGCAGCCAATCGTTGGGCTATCCGGGACAGGAACCCGAGCAGTACTTC. The chain links TRBV4-1 to TRBJ2-7; 8 bases agree with TRBD1. V trimming: 2 bases; J trimming: 6 bases; junction bases outside the gene matches: 18. This CDR3 region has 18 residues. Per the germline V gene, CDR1 is MGHRA and CDR2 is YSYEKL.

This clone occurred a few times. The chain recombines TRBV6-1 with TRBJ1-2, with D possibly TRBD1 on 6 matching bases. CDR1 is MNHNS and CDR2 is SASEGT in the germline V gene. The V gene lost 3 bases and the J gene lost 5 bases, with 10 bases spanning the gap. This CDR3 region has 13 residues. The CDR3, as DNA: TGTGCCAGCAGTGAGCAGGGGAAATATGGCTACACCTTC. This gives the protein CASSEQGKYGYTF.

This clone was seen once. V is TRBV9 and J is TRBJ2-7; 9 positions agree with TRBD2. The V segment lost 0 bases and the J segment 3 bases; nucleotides outside the gene matches: 4. The germline gives CDR1 SGDLS, CDR2 YYNGEE. The CDR3 has 15 amino acids. The CDR3 DNA is TGTGCCAGCAGCGTAGACAGCGGGAGGTTCTACGAGCAGTACTTC. Translating gives CASSVDSGRFYEQYF.

This chain joins TRBV2 and TRBJ1-2; 7 bases match TRBD1. V was clipped by 8 bases and J by 4 bases; unmatched bases: 13. The CDR3 loop spans 15 amino acids. The germline V gene encodes CDR1 SNHLY and CDR2 FYNNEI. In DNA form, the CDR3 reads TGTGCCAGCCCGGGTCGACAGGGTCCATTCTATGGCTACACCTTC. Protein product: CASPGRQGPFYGYTF.

The genes are TRBV4-2 and TRBJ2-7; 14 nucleotides match TRBD2. The CDR3 sequence is 17 residues long. The V gene end was trimmed by 4 bases and the J gene end by 2 bases; junction bases not matched to a gene: 7. Germline V gives CDR1 LGHNA, CDR2 YNFKEQ. The CDR3 DNA reads as TGTGCCAGCAGCCGAGGGACTAGCGGGAGATTCCCCTACGAGCAGTACTTC. Residues: CASSRGTSGRFPYEQYF.

The chain combines TRBV2 with TRBJ1-2; 11 positions match TRBD1. This CDR3 spans 13 amino acids. CDR1 and CDR2 from the germline V gene are SNHLY and FYNNEI. J was trimmed by 7 bases and V by 8 bases; bases with no gene match: 6. CDR3 region: CASSPGTGGGYTF. DNA of the CDR3: TGTGCCAGCTCCCCCGGGACAGGGGGTGGCTACACCTTC.

The V call is TRBV15, the J call TRBJ2-5; TRBD1 matches 8 bases. This CDR3 has 13 amino acids. The ends lost 3 bases at V and 4 bases at J; junction bases unmatched: 1. CDR1 is LNHNV, CDR2 YYDKDF, per germline (reference sequence). The CDR3: CATSSGQGETQYF. The DNA for the CDR3 is TGTGCCACCAGCAGCGGACAGGGAGAGACCCAGTACTTC.

The J gene is TRBJ1-4, the V gene TRBV2; tentative D call: TRBD1 (5 bases). Trimming left V 4 bases short and J 3 bases short, with 12 bases between. The CDR3 totals 15 residues. Germline V CDR1 and CDR2: SNHLY, FYNNEI. As DNA, the CDR3 is TGTGCCAGCAGTGGTCTATTAGGGGCTAATGAAAAACTGTTTTTT. This codes for CASSGLLGANEKLFF. The full variable domain, in which reference TRBV2 and TRBJ1-4 provide the parts outside the CDR3, is EPEVTQTPSHQVTQMGQEVILRCVPISNHLYFYWYRQILGQKVEFLVSFYNNEISEKSEIFDDQFSVERPDGSNFTLKIRSTKLEDSAMYFCASSGLLGANEKLFFGSGTQLSVL.

The chain has TRBV18 and TRBJ1-3; D is uncertain. The germline V gene has CDR1 KGHSH and CDR2 LQKENI. This CDR3 region has 17 residues. The ends were cut back, 2 bases at V and 0 bases at J, with 14 bases in the middle. CDR3 loop: CASSPINPRDSGNTIYF. CDR3 coding DNA: TGTGCCAGCTCACCAATTAATCCCCGGGACTCTGGAAACACCATATATTTT.

This chain connects TRBV28 to TRBJ2-2, with 9 nucleotides matching TRBD2. Germline assignment: CDR1 MDHEN and CDR2 SYDVKM. The CDR3 consists of 16 residues. After removal of 2 bases from V and 4 bases from J, the junction contained 5 bases not matched to a gene. For the CDR3, the DNA is TGTGCCAGCAGTTTAATTAGCGGGAGCGGCACCGGGGAGCTGTTTTTT. It translates to CASSLISGSGTGELFF.

The V call is TRBV13, the J call TRBJ2-7, with a tentative D call TRBD1 (6 bases). The CDR3 extends over 14 amino acids. V dropped 4 bases and J dropped 4 bases, with 14 bases sitting between them. The germline CDR1 and CDR2 sequences are PRHDT and FYEKMQ (reference sequence). The CDR3 is CASSSRGIKYEQYF. In nucleotides, the CDR3 is TGTGCCAGCAGCTCCAGGGGAATCAAGTACGAGCAGTACTTC.

The chain recombines TRBV5-6 with TRBJ2-2; D not resolved. Trimming removed 0 bases at V and 6 bases at J, with 6 bases between. Per the germline V gene, CDR1 is SGHDT and CDR2 is YYEEEE. The CDR3 extends over 13 amino acids. CDR3 in amino acids: CASSLGSPGELFF. The CDR3 DNA is TGTGCCAGCAGCTTGGGAAGCCCCGGGGAGCTGTTTTTT.

J is TRBJ1-2 and V is TRBV28; D may be TRBD1 (6 bases). Germline V gene lookup returns CDR1 MDHEN and CDR2 SYDVKM. V was pared by 6 bases and J by 5 bases, with 10 bases between. The CDR3 is 12 amino acids. The CDR3 nucleotides read TGTGCCAGCAGCCATGACAGGTATGGCTACACCTTC. It encodes CASSHDRYGYTF.